A selection of T cell receptor beta chains follows, all from one sample in a study of T cells after yellow fever vaccination. MiXCR was run by TCRdb on the 5' RACE reads, yielding one entry per CDR3 protein. Of more than 95,000 distinct CDR3 sequences listed, almost 9% are singletons. The sample was CD8+ T cells sorted from PBMCs, taken on the day of the yellow fever booster vaccination. The source of these receptors is a man between 18 and 35 years old who received the YFV17D yellow fever vaccine. The CDR3 runs from the conserved cysteine through the conserved F or W. The D gene is left open where the match is weak. Clone sizes are given selectively: once, few, many, or a class where the clone is expanded.

DNA	CDR3	J	size	D	V
TGTGCCAGCAGCCCATACAGGGGGCGCGGGGGGAACTATGGCTACACCTTC	CASSPYRGRGGNYGYTF	TRBJ1-2	NA	TRBD1	TRBV7-9
TGCAGTGCTAGAGGGACTAGCGGGGGTCTGAACGAGCAGTACTTC	CSARGTSGGLNEQYF	TRBJ2-7	few	TRBD2	TRBV20-1
TGTGCCAGCAGTTTATCGATCCAGCAGGAAGTAGATACGCAGTATTTT	CASSLSIQQEVDTQYF	TRBJ2-3	NA	NA	TRBV27
TGTGCCAGCAGCGGTTGGACAGGGATGAACACTGAAGCTTTCTTT	CASSGWTGMNTEAFF	TRBJ1-1	many	TRBD1	TRBV25-1
TGTGCCAGCAGCGTGTGGAACACCGGGGAGCTGTTTTTT	CASSVWNTGELFF	TRBJ2-2	few	NA	TRBV9
TGTGCCAGCAGCTTCCCGACAGGGTCGGTCTATAATTCACCCCTCCACTTT	CASSFPTGSVYNSPLHF	TRBJ1-6	few	TRBD1	TRBV11-2
TGCGCCAGCAGCCAAGATGGCACATGGGAGACCCAGTACTTC	CASSQDGTWETQYF	TRBJ2-5	NA	NA	TRBV4-1
TGCGCCAGCACCGCGGACAGGGGCCCCTTTCCTAATGAGCAGTTCTTC	CASTADRGPFPNEQFF	TRBJ2-1	NA	TRBD1	TRBV5-1
TGTGCCAGTAGTATAAGTGCGGTTACCTACGAGCAGTACTTC	CASSISAVTYEQYF	TRBJ2-7	NA	NA	TRBV19
TGTGCCAGCAGTTTCTCGGGGCCCGAGGATACGCAGTATTTT	CASSFSGPEDTQYF	TRBJ2-3	few	NA	TRBV12-3/TRBV12-4
TGCGCCAGCAGCCAGAACTTAGCGGGGGGCTTCTCCTACGAGCAGTACTTC	CASSQNLAGGFSYEQYF	TRBJ2-7	few	TRBD2	TRBV4-3
TGCGCCAGCAGCCACGGTACAGATACGCAGTATTTT	CASSHGTDTQYF	TRBJ2-3	many	NA	TRBV4-3
TGTGCTGGCGGTTCCTACAATGAGCAGTTCTTC	CAGGSYNEQFF	TRBJ2-1	many	NA	TRBV12-3/TRBV12-4
TGTGCCAGCAGCCAAGAGGCCAGGGATAATTCACCCCTCCACTTT	CASSQEARDNSPLHF	TRBJ1-6	NA	NA	TRBV4-2
TGTGCTAGTGGTTTGTCGACGGGGGGGCCCGCAGATACGCAGTATTTT	CASGLSTGGPADTQYF	TRBJ2-3	few	TRBD2	TRBV12-5
TGTGCCAGCAGTTTGGGAGAGGGACAGAATGAGCAGTTCTTC	CASSLGEGQNEQFF	TRBJ2-1	NA	TRBD1	TRBV12-3/TRBV12-4
TGTGCCAGCAGCCAACAGGGGGATGACACTGAAGCTTTCTTT	CASSQQGDDTEAFF	TRBJ1-1	NA	TRBD1	TRBV7-3
TGTGCCAGCAGCCCTTCCGGGGGCTCAGAGACCCAGTACTTC	CASSPSGGSETQYF	TRBJ2-5	few	NA	TRBV6-4
TGTGCCAGCAGCTTAGGTAGGGGCGGCACAGATACGCAGTATTTT	CASSLGRGGTDTQYF	TRBJ2-3	NA	NA	TRBV7-2
TGTGCCAGCAGTGATGGGTCCAAGTCACCCCTCCACTTT	CASSDGSKSPLHF	TRBJ1-6	NA	NA	TRBV7-9
TGTGCCAGCACCTCGAGGTGGGAGACCCAGTACTTC	CASTSRWETQYF	TRBJ2-5	NA	NA	TRBV6-2/TRBV6-3
TGTGCCAGCAGTTCCTCCGGGACGAACGACTACCCGAGGGTCGGGGAGCTGTTTTTT	CASSSSGTNDYPRVGELFF	TRBJ2-2	many	NA	TRBV12-3/TRBV12-4
TGTGCCAGCAGTTACTCGACCCCATTCAATGAGCAGTTCTTC	CASSYSTPFNEQFF	TRBJ2-1	few	NA	TRBV6-5
TGTGCCAGCAGCTTAGGGTGGGGGTACAATCAGCCCCAGCATTTT	CASSLGWGYNQPQHF	TRBJ1-5	few	NA	TRBV7-6
TGTGCCAGCAGTTTCTCCGGGACAGCAAACACTGAAGCTTTCTTT	CASSFSGTANTEAFF	TRBJ1-1	many	TRBD1	TRBV12-3/TRBV12-4
TGCGCCAGCAGCCTGGGCCGGGGGTTAGGCACAGATACGCAGTATTTT	CASSLGRGLGTDTQYF	TRBJ2-3	NA	NA	TRBV4-1
TGTGCCAGTAGGGACCCCCCTGTACGCAATGAGCAGTTCTTC	CASRDPPVRNEQFF	TRBJ2-1	NA	NA	TRBV19
TGCGCCAGCAGCTTGGCCAGCGGGGCGCTACTTTCCTACAATGAGCAGTTCTTC	CASSLASGALLSYNEQFF	TRBJ2-1	NA	TRBD2	TRBV5-1
TGCGCCAGCAGCGGGCGGGCTAGCGGGGGGTTCTACAATGAGCAGTTCTTC	CASSGRASGGFYNEQFF	TRBJ2-1	NA	TRBD2	TRBV4-1
TGTGCCAGTAGGAGCGAGGGACAGAACACCGGGGAGCTGTTTTTT	CASRSEGQNTGELFF	TRBJ2-2	few	NA	TRBV19
TGCGCCAGCAGCCAAGATCGATTCGGGGCGAGGGCAAGAAGTGACAATGAGCAGTTCTTC	CASSQDRFGARARSDNEQFF	TRBJ2-1	few	NA	TRBV4-3
TGTGCCAGCCTCACCGGACACTACACAGATACGCAGTATTTT	CASLTGHYTDTQYF	TRBJ2-3	few	NA	TRBV2
TGCGCCAGCAGTCAATCCCCCGGGGTCTACAATGAGCAGTTCTTC	CASSQSPGVYNEQFF	TRBJ2-1	few	NA	TRBV23-1
TGCGCCAGCAGCGCCGCGGGACACCCCTACGAGCAGTACTTC	CASSAAGHPYEQYF	TRBJ2-7	many	NA	TRBV10-1
TGTGCCAGCAGCCTAGATCGGGGCACTAGCACAGATACGCAGTATTTT	CASSLDRGTSTDTQYF	TRBJ2-3	NA	NA	TRBV3-2
TGCAGTGCTAGAGTCGTAACAGGGAGCTATGGCTACACCTTC	CSARVVTGSYGYTF	TRBJ1-2	few	NA	TRBV20-1
TGTGCCAGCGACGATCAGGGGACTATCGGTTCACCCCTCCACTTT	CASDDQGTIGSPLHF	TRBJ1-6	NA	NA	TRBV6-1
TGTGCCAGCAGCCCGACAGGGAAACAAGAGACCCAGTACTTC	CASSPTGKQETQYF	TRBJ2-5	few	TRBD1	TRBV12-3/TRBV12-4
TGTGCCAGCAGCTCGCTAGAGGGGGGCGGGAGGAATGAGCAGTTCTTC	CASSSLEGGGRNEQFF	TRBJ2-1	NA	TRBD2	TRBV6-5
TGCGCCAGCAGCCAAGGAGCCGAAGAAAACACCATATATTTT	CASSQGAEENTIYF	TRBJ1-3	NA	NA	TRBV4-1
TGCGCCAGCAGCCCCGCCATTACTAGCACCGGGGAGCTGTTTTTT	CASSPAITSTGELFF	TRBJ2-2	NA	NA	TRBV4-3
TGTGCCAGCAGTTATAAGCTCCTATCAGGGGGCTACACCTTC	CASSYKLLSGGYTF	TRBJ1-2	few	NA	TRBV6-5
TGTGCCAGCAGCTCCCTACCGGCGGGATTCGGGACAAACACCGGGGAGCTGTTTTTT	CASSSLPAGFGTNTGELFF	TRBJ2-2	NA	NA	TRBV2